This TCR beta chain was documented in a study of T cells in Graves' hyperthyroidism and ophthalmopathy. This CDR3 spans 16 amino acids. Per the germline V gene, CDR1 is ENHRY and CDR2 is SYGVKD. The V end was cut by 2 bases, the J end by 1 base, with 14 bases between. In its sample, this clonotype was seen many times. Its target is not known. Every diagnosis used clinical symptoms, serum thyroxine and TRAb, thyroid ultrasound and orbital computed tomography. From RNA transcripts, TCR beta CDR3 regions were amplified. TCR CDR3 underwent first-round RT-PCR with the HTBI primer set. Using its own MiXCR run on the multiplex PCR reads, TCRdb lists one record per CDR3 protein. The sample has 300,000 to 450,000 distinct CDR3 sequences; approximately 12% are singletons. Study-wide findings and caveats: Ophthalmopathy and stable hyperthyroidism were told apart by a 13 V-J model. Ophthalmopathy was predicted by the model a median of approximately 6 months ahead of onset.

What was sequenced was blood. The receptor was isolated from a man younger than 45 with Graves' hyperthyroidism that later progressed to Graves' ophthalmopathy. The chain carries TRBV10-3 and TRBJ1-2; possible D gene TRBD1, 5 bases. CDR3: CAISETNRILNYGYTF. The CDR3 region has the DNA TGTGCCATCAGTGAGACCAACAGGATCCTTAACTATGGCTACACCTTC.